Following are 10 T cell receptor beta chains from one sample sequenced in a study of monozygotic twins with inflammatory bowel disease. TCRdb processed the 5' RACE reads again and assigns one entry to each CDR3 protein, with no DNA. In all, the sample yields 300,000 to 450,000 distinct CDR3 sequences. Sequencing used blood. These receptors all come from a human donor with ulcerative colitis or Crohn's disease, or a healthy co-twin of an affected twin (not recorded which).

The chain employs TRBV20-1 and TRBJ2-4; TCRdb names TRBD1, which stays unverified in the absence of DNA. Germline CDR1 reads DFQATT; CDR2 reads SNEGSKA (reference sequence). The CDR3 has 15 amino acids. The CDR3 loop reads CSASAGTGVKNIQYF.

The chain carries TRBV7-2 and TRBJ2-5. The germline gives CDR1 SGHTA, CDR2 FQGNSA. The CDR3 length is 15 residues. CDR3 region: CASSLREVTQETQYF.

The chain combines TRBV19 with TRBJ1-6; TCRdb gives TRBD1 as the D gene, but with no DNA this cannot be confirmed. The CDR3 sequence is 13 residues long. Germline assignment: CDR1 LNHDA and CDR2 SQIVND (reference sequence). This chain's CDR3 is CASRTGFNSPLHF.

The CDR3 loop is CASTLMTSGADTQYF. This sequence joins TRBV12-3 or TRBV12-4 and TRBJ2-3; TCRdb outputs TRBD2, but without DNA this stays unchecked. This CDR3 comprises 15 residues.

This chain uses TRBV5-6 with TRBJ2-2; TCRdb's D gene call, TRBD2, goes unchecked for lack of DNA. Germline-derived CDR1 and CDR2 are SGHDT and YYEEEE. CDR3 length: 16 amino acids. The CDR3 protein is CASSLLGLANTGELFF.

The rearrangement joins TRBV20-1 to TRBJ2-3. Germline V gene lookup returns CDR1 DFQATT and CDR2 SNEGSKA (reference sequence). The CDR3 consists of 13 residues. CDR3: CSARAQFTDTQYF.

J is TRBJ1-2 and V is TRBV6-2 or TRBV6-3. Germline CDR1 reads MNHEY; CDR2 reads SVGEGT. This CDR3 is 12 amino acids long. This chain's CDR3 is CASSYPLPGYTF.

The rearrangement joins TRBV5-1 to TRBJ1-1; TCRdb proposes TRBD1, but this gene call is untestable without DNA. CDR3 size: 13 residues. Germline loops: CDR1 SGHRS, CDR2 YFSETQ. CDR3 in amino acids: CASSPWTVGEAFF.

CDR3 in amino acids: CASSGDNTGELFF. This chain links TRBV7-2 with TRBJ2-2. The germline V gene encodes CDR1 SGHTA and CDR2 FQGNSA. There are 13 residues in the CDR3.

This rearrangement joins TRBV7-2 to TRBJ1-1. The CDR3 extends over 15 amino acids. Per germline, CDR1 SGHTA and CDR2 FQGNSA. This CDR3 is CASSFSGEPNTEAFF.